This TCR beta chain was sequenced for a study of T cell responses to AZD1222 COVID-19 vaccine. Study conclusions and caveats: The study sampled repertoires only after the peak T cell response. Donors were largely white British and mainly female; clonal diversity was possibly underestimated.

Produced via immunoSEQ multiplex PCR; TCRdb's table is partial and in-frame only. The sample contains approximately 82,000 clones, 80% to 95% of which appear only once. As to this clone: Antigen specificity is unknown.

This CDR3 has 14 residues. The V gene's germline CDR1 is SGDLS and CDR2 YYNGEE. The V gene lost 3 bases and the J gene lost 1 base, with 7 bases spanning the gap. The TCR was taken from an adult who received the AZD1222 COVID-19 vaccine. The starting material was peripheral blood, obtained 28 days after the second AZD1222 dose. This rearrangement joins TRBV9 to TRBJ1-4; no clear D gene. CDR3 bases: TGTGCCAGCAGCGCGATGGGAACTAATGAAAAACTGTTTTTT. Translated: CASSAMGTNEKLFF.